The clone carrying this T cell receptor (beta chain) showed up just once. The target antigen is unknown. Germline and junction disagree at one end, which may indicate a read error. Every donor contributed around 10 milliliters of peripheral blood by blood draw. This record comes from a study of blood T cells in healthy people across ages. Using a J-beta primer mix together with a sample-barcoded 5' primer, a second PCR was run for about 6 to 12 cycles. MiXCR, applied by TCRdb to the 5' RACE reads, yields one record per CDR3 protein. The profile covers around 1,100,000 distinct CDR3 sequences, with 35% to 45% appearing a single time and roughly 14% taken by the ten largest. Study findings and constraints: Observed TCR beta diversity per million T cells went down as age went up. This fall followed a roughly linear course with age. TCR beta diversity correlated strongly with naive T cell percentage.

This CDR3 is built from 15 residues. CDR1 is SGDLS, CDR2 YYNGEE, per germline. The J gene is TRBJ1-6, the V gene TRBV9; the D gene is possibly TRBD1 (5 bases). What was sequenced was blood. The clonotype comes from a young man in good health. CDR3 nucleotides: TGTGCCAGCAGCGTAGCTGGGGGGTTAAATTCACCCCCCCACTTT. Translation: CASSVAGGLNSPPHF.